These T cell receptor beta chains were read from a single sample in a study of human T cells and chemical hapten exposure. A single record per CDR3 protein comes from TCRdb applying MiXCR to the RACE reads. The table includes 300,000 to 450,000 distinct CDR3 sequences, 4.5% to 7% detected once. This sample comprised whole blood, obtained in connection with sensitization to the hapten diphenylcyclopropenone (DPC). The source is a woman under 30 with alopecia areata. Some clones in this sample may be carry-over from other donors' samples. Both conserved end residues are part of each CDR3. A D gene is named only where the DNA matches it firmly. Not all rows give a size; the values are once, few, many and, for expanded clones, a class.

d_call | j_call | clone_size | v_call | cdr3_nt | cdr3_aa
- | TRBJ1-1 | - | TRBV20-1 | TGCAGTGCTAGAGACGGGGGAAGAACTGAAGCTTTCTTT | CSARDGGRTEAFF
- | TRBJ2-2 | - | TRBV6-5 | TGTGCCAGCGGGAGCAGGGGGGACACCGGGGAGCTGTTTTTT | CASGSRGDTGELFF
- | TRBJ2-1 | many | TRBV6-2/TRBV6-3 | TGTGCCAGCAGTCCAAACAGGAATGAGCAGTTCTTC | CASSPNRNEQFF
- | TRBJ1-4 | many | TRBV6-5 | TGTGCCAGCAGTTACGTCGAGGCCATCGGGGCAGGTCCTAATGAAAAACTGTTTTTT | CASSYVEAIGAGPNEKLFF
- | TRBJ2-5 | - | TRBV5-1 | TGCGCCAGCAGCTTAATTGCAGGCAGGGAAGAGACCCAGTACTTC | CASSLIAGREETQYF
- | TRBJ1-3 | few | TRBV6-6 | TGTGCCAGCAGTTACTCGGCAGGGCCTGGAAACACCATATATTTT | CASSYSAGPGNTIYF
- | TRBJ2-7 | - | TRBV27 | TGTGCCAGCAGTTTAACGGGCCAGGGGGGCGAGCAGTACTTC | CASSLTGQGGEQYF
TRBD2 | TRBJ2-1 | many | TRBV9 | TGTGCCAGCAGCGTAGAGGGACTAGCGGGCTTTCGGGAGCAGTTCTTC | CASSVEGLAGFREQFF
- | TRBJ1-3 | many | TRBV4-3 | TGCGCCAGCAGCCAAGGGGCCAGGGCGAAAAACACCATATATTTT | CASSQGARAKNTIYF
- | TRBJ2-3 | - | TRBV12-3/TRBV12-4 | TGTGCCAGCAGTCTTCTGGAGGGCACAGATACGCAGTATTTT | CASSLLEGTDTQYF
TRBD1 | TRBJ1-1 | many | TRBV27 | TGTGCCAGCAGTTCTAAAGGGGGCAGGGGTAAAGCTTTCTTT | CASSSKGGRGKAFF
TRBD1 | TRBJ1-5 | few | TRBV11-2 | TGTGCCAGCAGCTTAGGGGCAGGGGGCTCGGGAAATCAGCCCCAGCATTTT | CASSLGAGGSGNQPQHF
- | TRBJ1-5 | many | TRBV18 | TGTGCCAGCTCACCACAGGAGAATCAGCCCCAGCATTTT | CASSPQENQPQHF
- | TRBJ2-7 | - | TRBV10-3 | TGTGCCATCAGGGATAATTACGAGCAGTACTTC | CAIRDNYEQYF
TRBD2 | TRBJ2-5 | - | TRBV27 | TGTGCCATCTCTTTGGCCGCTAGCGGGGGGGAAATCCAAGAGACCCAGTACTTC | CAISLAASGGEIQETQYF
- | TRBJ2-7 | few | TRBV10-3 | TGTGCCATCAGTGATTTAGGGGAATACGAGCAGTACTTC | CAISDLGEYEQYF
TRBD1 | TRBJ2-7 | few | TRBV5-4 | TGTGCCAGCAGCTTGGACGGGACAGGGGGCGAGGAGCAGTACTTC | CASSLDGTGGEEQYF
TRBD2 | TRBJ2-3 | many | TRBV7-2 | TGTGCCAGCAGCATATCCACTAGCGGGGGGACAGATACGCAGTATTTT | CASSISTSGGTDTQYF
TRBD1 | TRBJ2-3 | many | TRBV29-1 | TGCAGCGTGGACCGGGACAGGGGCACAGATACGCAGTATTTT | CSVDRDRGTDTQYF
TRBD1 | TRBJ1-5 | many | TRBV27 | TGTGCCAGCAGTGGGACAGGGGGTCAGCCCCAGCATTTT | CASSGTGGQPQHF
- | TRBJ1-3 | - | TRBV12-3/TRBV12-4 | TGTGCCAGCAGACTCCCGGGTTCTGGAAACACCATATATTTT | CASRLPGSGNTIYF
TRBD2 | TRBJ2-1 | - | TRBV6-2/TRBV6-3 | TGTGCCAGCAGGCCCCCGGGACTAGCGGGCTCCTACAATGAGCAGTTCTTC | CASRPPGLAGSYNEQFF
- | TRBJ2-3 | - | TRBV7-9 | TGTGCCAGCAGCCCCCGACAGGGCGGGCGGGGAGATACGCAGTATTTT | CASSPRQGGRGDTQYF
TRBD2 | TRBJ2-7 | many | TRBV6-5 | TGTGCCAGCATATCTAGCGGTACCTACGAGCAGTACTTC | CASISSGTYEQYF
- | TRBJ1-1 | few | TRBV7-2 | TGTGCCAGCAGCTTACTGAGGGGCTGGCGCGCTGAAGCTTTCTTT | CASSLLRGWRAEAFF
TRBD2 | TRBJ2-7 | - | TRBV28 | TGTGCCAGCAGTTTCGGGGCGGGGGAAGGCTACGAGCAGTACTTC | CASSFGAGEGYEQYF
- | TRBJ1-1 | many | TRBV29-1 | TGCAGCGTTGACAAGGGCTATGGCACTGAAGCTTTCTTT | CSVDKGYGTEAFF
- | TRBJ2-3 | - | TRBV28 | TGTGCCAGCAGTTTACAGCACAGCACAGATACGCAGTATTTT | CASSLQHSTDTQYF
- | TRBJ1-2 | many | TRBV11-1 | TGTGCCAGCAGCGCCGGATTCGCCTCTTATGGCTACACCTTC | CASSAGFASYGYTF
- | TRBJ1-3 | - | TRBV5-6 | TGTGCCAGCAGCTTGCTTGAGTTCTCTGGAAACACCATATATTTT | CASSLLEFSGNTIYF
TRBD1 | TRBJ2-1 | many | TRBV11-3 | TGTGCCAGCAGTTTGTACAGGGGGCAGGATGAGCAGTTCTTC | CASSLYRGQDEQFF
- | TRBJ2-5 | many | TRBV29-1 | TGCAGCGTTGAAGATCCACGGAGGGGGGGGACCCAGTACTTC | CSVEDPRRGGTQYF
- | TRBJ2-3 | - | TRBV5-1 | TGCGCCAGCAGCTTGGAAGGGGTAGGTGCAGATACGCAGTATTTT | CASSLEGVGADTQYF
- | TRBJ1-5 | - | TRBV6-2/TRBV6-3 | TGTGCCAGCAGCTTTGGGGTAAATCAGCCCCAGCATTTT | CASSFGVNQPQHF
TRBD1 | TRBJ1-1 | few | TRBV28 | TGTGCCAGCAGTTTGGGACAGGGGGCCACTGAAGCTTTCTTT | CASSLGQGATEAFF
TRBD1 | TRBJ2-3 | - | TRBV29-1 | TGCAGCGGTCGACAGGGAGCAGATACGCAGTATTTT | CSGRQGADTQYF
- | TRBJ2-7 | many | TRBV9 | TGTGCCAGCAGCGTAGGGCCGCCAGCCAACGAGCAGTACTTC | CASSVGPPANEQYF
TRBD1 | TRBJ2-1 | many | TRBV25-1 | TGTGCCAGCGGAGGGTACCGACAGGGGATTGGTCAGTTCTTC | CASGGYRQGIGQFF
- | TRBJ1-3 | few | TRBV12-3/TRBV12-4 | TGTGCCAGCACTCGACAACTATCAGGCTCGGTTGTTGGAAACACCATATATTTT | CASTRQLSGSVVGNTIYF
- | TRBJ2-3 | many | TRBV18 | TGTGCCAGCTCACGGACCGCGTCCACAGATACGCAGTATTTT | CASSRTASTDTQYF
TRBD2 | TRBJ2-2 | - | TRBV20-1 | TGCAGTGCTAGAGTAGCGGGGGGGCTGACCGGGGAGCTGTTTTTT | CSARVAGGLTGELFF
- | TRBJ2-7 | many | TRBV28 | TGTGCCAGCAGTTTGCGGGGGCTGGACGAGCAGTACTTC | CASSLRGLDEQYF